Shown below are 14 T cell receptor beta chains from a single sample sequenced in a study of T cells in Graves' hyperthyroidism and ophthalmopathy. TCR beta CDR3 regions were amplified from RNA transcripts. The HTBI primer set was used in a first-round RT-PCR of the TCR CDR3. TCRdb re-derived calls from the multiplex PCR reads in MiXCR, one entry per CDR3 protein. The profile covers just under 750,000 distinct CDR3 sequences, with 30% to 40% appearing a single time and about a third taken by the ten largest. What was sequenced was blood. These receptors all come from a woman aged 40 to 50 with Graves' hyperthyroidism.

This clonotype was observed at least ten times. The chain uses TRBV5-5 and TRBJ1-1; D is perhaps TRBD1 (5 bases). V gave up 1 base and J gave up 6 bases, with 10 bases separating them. The CDR3 is 13 amino acids. CDR1 SGHKS and CDR2 YYEKEE come from the germline V gene (reference sequence). The CDR3 DNA reads as TGTGCCAGCAGCTTGTCGGGGGGAGCTGAAGCTTTCTTT. It encodes CASSLSGGAEAFF.

This clonotype has more than one count but fewer than ten. The chain combines TRBV20-1 with TRBJ2-5; 12 bases are a match to TRBD2. Germline assignment: CDR1 DFQATT and CDR2 SNEGSKA (reference sequence). The V and J ends lost 7 bases and 3 bases, in that order; junction bases with no gene match: 3. This CDR3 has 13 residues. The CDR3 sequence is CSGGLAGKETQYF. The CDR3 DNA sequence: TGCAGTGGTGGACTAGCGGGGAAAGAGACCCAGTACTTC.

Of note for this clonotype: Sequence at one end of the junction differs from germline and may be a read error. The chain uses TRBV6-1 and TRBJ1-2, with D hard to call. Germline CDR1 MNHNS, CDR2 SASEGT. The length of the CDR3 is 13 residues. For the CDR3, the DNA is TGTGTCAGCAGTGAGGACGCGCGGAATGGCTACACCTTC. The encoded protein is CVSSEDARNGYTF.

The sample holds a few counts of this clonotype. This sequence joins TRBV10-3 and TRBJ2-6; D possibly corresponds to TRBD1 (6 bases). Deletions cut 6 bases from V and 3 bases from J, with 18 bases between. CDR1 is ENHRY, CDR2 SYGVKD, per germline. CDR3 length: 17 residues. The CDR3 nucleotides read TGTGCCATCAGCCAACCGACAGGATCGGATGGGGCCAACGTCCTGACTTTC. Its translation: CAISQPTGSDGANVLTF.

V gene TRBV7-9 combines with J gene TRBJ2-2; the match to TRBD1 covers 9 bases. Germline assignment: CDR1 SEHNR and CDR2 FQNEAQ (reference sequence). There are 15 residues in the CDR3. V was pared by 4 bases and J by 3 bases, with 3 bases of the junction left unmatched. The DNA of the CDR3 is TGTGCCAGCAGCTCTCGACAGGGGGACACCGGGGAGCTGTTTTTT. This sequence encodes CASSSRQGDTGELFF.

For the CDR3, the DNA is TGTGCCAGCAGTTACTCTGCAGTCGTGAGGACTGAAGCTTTCTTT. Amino acids: CASSYSAVVRTEAFF. The V and J genes are TRBV6-2 or TRBV6-3 and TRBJ1-1; no definite D call. The CDR3 contains 15 residues. Trimming removed 0 bases from V and 5 bases from J, with 13 bases in between. Per germline, CDR1 MNHEY and CDR2 SVGEGT.

The genes are TRBV4-1 and TRBJ1-5; D unresolved. This CDR3 region has 15 residues. From germline, CDR1 is MGHRA and CDR2 YSYEKL. V lost 1 base, J lost 1 base, and 8 bases lay in between. The CDR3 sequence: CASSQVRGSNQPQHF. The CDR3 DNA follows: TGCGCCAGCAGCCAAGTCCGAGGGAGCAATCAGCCCCAGCATTTT.

The J gene is TRBJ2-6, the V gene TRBV5-1; TRBD1 might be the D (5 bases). The CDR3 is made up of 19 amino acids. Germline V gene data show CDR1 as SGHRS and CDR2 as YFSETQ. Between the trimmed V and J ends, which lost 4 bases and 3 bases, there was a span of 23 bases. The CDR3 nucleotides are TGCGCCAGCAGCAGGCCTGACAGACCCCCGGCCGGTGGGGCCAACGTCCTGACTTTC. As protein: CASSRPDRPPAGGANVLTF.

This chain connects TRBV25-1 to TRBJ1-5; D is undetermined. Trimming took 5 bases from V and 0 from J, leaving 14 bases between them. The CDR3 contains 16 residues. The germline gives CDR1 MGHDK, CDR2 SYGVNS. The CDR3: CASSPQKSSSNQPQHF. Here the CDR3 DNA reads TGTGCCAGCAGTCCTCAAAAGTCGTCTAGCAATCAGCCCCAGCATTTT. Looking up the rest from reference TRBV25-1 and TRBJ1-5 gives the full variable domain: EADIYQTPRYLVIGTGKKITLECSQTMGHDKMYWYQQDPGMELHLIHYSYGVNSTEKGDLSSESTVSRIRTEHFPLTLESARPSHTSQYLCASSPQKSSSNQPQHFGDGTRLSIL.

The chain has TRBV10-3 and TRBJ1-6, with 8 positions matching TRBD1. Germline loops: CDR1 ENHRY, CDR2 SYGVKD. V lost 6 bases and J lost 10; bases outside the gene matches: 8. This CDR3 is built from 14 residues. CDR3 bases: TGTGCCATCAGCTCCGGGACAGGTCGGTCACCCCTCCACTTT. Translation: CAISSGTGRSPLHF.

The J gene is TRBJ1-2, the V gene TRBV10-3, with a possible D match to TRBD1 (5 bases). The V end lost 11 bases, the J end lost 7 bases, and 14 bases lay between the germline ends. Per germline, CDR1 ENHRY and CDR2 SYGVKD. The CDR3 length is 11 residues. The CDR3 region is CASRGDPGYTF. CDR3 nucleotide sequence: TGTGCCTCCCGTGGGGACCCTGGCTACACCTTC.

This clonotype was recorded only once. V usage is TRBV7-9 and J usage is TRBJ2-7; D possibly corresponds to TRBD1 (5 bases). Germline V gene lookup returns CDR1 SEHNR and CDR2 FQNEAQ (reference sequence). This CDR3 comprises 15 residues. V dropped 3 bases and J dropped 5 bases, with 17 bases sitting between them. The chain's CDR3 is CASSLGPRYLDEQYF. DNA for the CDR3: TGTGCCAGCAGCTTGGGGCCACGCTACCTCGACGAGCAGTACTTC. Together with reference TRBV7-9 and TRBJ2-7, the CDR3 gives the full variable domain: DTGVSQNPRHKITKRGQNVTFRCDPISEHNRLYWYRQTLGQGPEFLTYFQNEAQLEKSRLLSDRFSAERPKGSFSTLEIQRTEQGDSAMYLCASSLGPRYLDEQYFGPGTRLTVT.

This clonotype was counted at least ten times. V gene TRBV29-1 combines with J gene TRBJ2-7, with D possibly matching TRBD2 (5 bases). The CDR3 consists of 12 residues. V was shortened by 7 bases and J by 4 bases, with 14 bases between the two germline ends. Germline V gene sequence: CDR1 SQVTM, CDR2 ANQGSEA. The DNA of the CDR3 is TGCAGCGGAGTCTCGGGGATATACGAGCAGTACTTC. Its protein is CSGVSGIYEQYF.

This clonotype was seen many times. The CDR3 loop is CASTDQSSYNSPLHF. The CDR3 DNA sequence: TGTGCCAGCACCGACCAGAGCTCCTATAATTCACCCCTCCACTTT. The chain joins TRBV7-9 to TRBJ1-6; D ambiguous. CDR1 is SEHNR, CDR2 FQNEAQ, per germline (reference sequence). The CDR3 is 15 amino acids. The V end was cut by 7 bases, the J end by 0 bases, with 10 bases between.